This note documents a single TCR beta chain sequence. The target antigen is unknown. The CDR3 spans 14 residues. These data come from a study of cytomegalovirus exposure and HLA in healthy donors. About the study: Earlier, approximately 180 million T cells were analyzed, and fewer than 120 million unique TCR beta sequences were found among them. Study outcomes and limitations: Common viral pathogens were later found to be apparently linked to several of the most significant clusters. In an earlier analysis, most TCR beta V segments were productive about 87% or about 30% of the time.

Primers: 60 Vbeta forward and 13 Jbeta reverse. The protocol was immunoSEQ multiplex PCR, while the TCRdb copy is restricted to in-frame clones and leaves out a portion. Found here are some 170,000 clones, around nine tenths of them singletons; the top ten hold 0.7% to 1%. This sequence joins TRBV21-1 and TRBJ2-7; the table assigns TRBD1, which was not confirmed against the DNA. TRBV21-1 is given as a pseudogene. The specimen sequenced was PBMCs. The clonotype originates from a woman aged 25-40 years in good health and CMV-seronegative. CDR3 loop: CASSKRASRDEQYF. CDR3 nucleotides: TGTGCCAGCAGCAAAAGGGCTTCCAGGGATGAGCAGTACTTC.